This is a list of T cell receptor beta chains from one sample in a study of blood T cell repertoires in COVID-19. Profiled with immunoSEQ multiplex PCR; TCRdb holds only in-frame clones, not every one. The sample has about 54,000 clones; approximately 90% are singletons. The sample consisted of peripheral blood. These receptors were collected from a woman in her thirties or forties with active COVID-19. CDR3s include the opening cysteine and the closing phenylalanine or tryptophan. A D gene is named only where the DNA matches it firmly.

TRBJ2-5 | TRBD2 | TRBV27 | CASSERGGPETQYF
TRBJ1-2 | TRBD1 | TRBV27 | CASSSYAAGGTTGYTF
TRBJ1-1 | TRBD1 | TRBV6-4 | CASKEGADTKAFF
TRBJ1-5 | . | TRBV7-6 | CASSLTGSNQPQHF
TRBJ2-3 | TRBD2 | TRBV7-9 | CASSLRMRGTGDTQYF
TRBJ2-2 | TRBD1 | TRBV5-4 | CASRTGSNAGELFF
TRBJ2-7 | TRBD1 | TRBV27 | CASRYSGTGTYEQYF
TRBJ1-2 | TRBD1 | TRBV7-9 | CASSSGTGWDGYTF
TRBJ2-1 | TRBD1 | TRBV5-6 | CASNKGQVLGGEQFF
TRBJ1-3 | TRBD1 | TRBV4-2 | CASSQGDRGSGNTIYF
TRBJ2-2 | TRBD2 | TRBV7-3 | CASSPSGGVSTGELFF
TRBJ2-5 | . | TRBV6-1 | CASSERKAGRAALETQYF
TRBJ1-2 | . | TRBV29-1 | CSSGGTGGDGYTF
TRBJ1-2 | TRBD1 | TRBV3-1/TRBV3-2 | CASSQGTGTNAYGYTF
TRBJ2-7 | TRBD2 | TRBV7-2 | CASSLTAGAHSYEQYF
TRBJ2-1 | TRBD2 | TRBV11-3 | CASSGRLAGGYNEQFF
TRBJ1-1 | . | TRBV12-5 | CASGLETPNTEAFF
TRBJ2-1 | TRBD2 | TRBV20-1 | CSASRSSGGINEQFF
TRBJ2-1 | TRBD2 | TRBV7-9 | CASSVAGGSREQFF
TRBJ1-1 | . | TRBV6-1 | CASSEEMAAEAFF
TRBJ1-1 | . | TRBV11-3 | CASSLEMFSSKAFF
TRBJ2-1 | . | TRBV6-1 | CASSDGRNNEQFF
TRBJ1-1 | . | TRBV6-1 | CASSEIEGNTEAFF